This T cell receptor (beta chain) originates from a study of CD8 T cells in Susac syndrome. Random-hexamer reverse transcription was applied to roughly 0.5 to 1 ug RNA. Amplification of TCR beta CDR3 was carried out by immunoSEQ multiplex PCR, which covered 54 Vbeta and 13 Jbeta segments. TCRdb redid the calling of the immunoSEQ multiplex PCR reads with MiXCR, one entry per CDR3 protein. The sample consists of about 130,000 distinct CDR3 sequences, about 94% of them appearing once. Germline V gene lookup returns CDR1 MGHRA and CDR2 YSYEKL. Trimming at V came to 3 bases and at J to 7 bases, leaving 15 bases not matched to a gene. This CDR3 is built from 19 residues.

This chain joins TRBV4-1 and TRBJ2-5; TRBD2 matches at 15 bases. The specimen sequenced was CD4+ T cells from PBMCs. The source is a human donor with multiple sclerosis. The CDR3 coding sequence is TGCGCCAGCAGCCATATACCGGGACTAGCGGGGGGCTCCTTGAGGACCCAGTACTTC. Translating it yields CASSHIPGLAGGSLRTQYF.